This T cell receptor (beta chain) originates from a study of radiotherapy plus CTLA-4 blockade in lung cancer. General study points: TCR clones of tumor origin grew in blood after radiotherapy plus ipilimumab. Reportedly, early blood T cell clone dynamics best predicted response, with interferon-beta.

The J segment lost 1 base and the V segment lost 5 bases, leaving 7 bases of the junction unmatched. CDR1 is MNHNS and CDR2 is SASEGT in the germline V gene. The CDR3 consists of 15 residues. About this clone itself: As yet, its antigen is unknown.

The protocol was immunoSEQ multiplex PCR, while the TCRdb copy is restricted to in-frame clones and leaves out a portion. The sample includes 60,000 to 75,000 clones, approximately 76% of them seen just once. The sequence was collected from a human donor with non-small cell lung cancer whose response to radiotherapy plus ipilimumab could not be evaluated. Some clones in this sample may be carry-over from other donors' samples. The sequences come from peripheral blood, collected from a patient treated with radiotherapy plus ipilimumab. The J gene is TRBJ1-2, the V gene TRBV6-1, with 7 bases fitting TRBD1. DNA of the CDR3: TGTGCCAGCAGTAGGGACAGTTCTCATAACTATGGCTACACCTTC. Translation: CASSRDSSHNYGYTF.